This entry lists 5 T cell receptor beta chains sequenced from one sample in a study of cytomegalovirus exposure and HLA in healthy donors. Use of 60 Vbeta and 13 Jbeta primers characterized the PCR. Measured with immunoSEQ multiplex PCR; TCRdb has only the in-frame clones, and not every one. The table includes around 100,000 clones, almost 70% detected once. The sequenced sample was PBMCs. These TCRs come from a man aged 25-40 years in good health and CMV-seropositive.

The chain employs TRBV7-9 and TRBJ2-7; TRBD1 matches at 7 bases. This CDR3 has 16 amino acids. The V gene end was trimmed by 4 bases and the J gene end by 0 bases; junction bases not matched to a gene: 9. The germline gives CDR1 SEHNR, CDR2 FQNEAQ (reference sequence). The CDR3 nucleotides are TGTGCCAGCAGCTCCGGGACAGAGGGATACTCCTACGAGCAGTACTTC. Protein product: CASSSGTEGYSYEQYF.

V usage is TRBV28 and J usage is TRBJ2-6; a weak D match, TRBD2 (5 bases). The CDR3 length is 17 residues. Looked up from germline, CDR1 is MDHEN and CDR2 is SYDVKM. The V end lost 7 bases, the J end lost 0 bases, and 16 bases lay between the germline ends. The CDR3 DNA reads TGTGCCAGCACCCTCGCAGGACTGGCCTCTGGGGCCAACGTCCTGACTTTC. The encoded protein is CASTLAGLASGANVLTF.

The chain has TRBV6-6 and TRBJ2-3; TRBD2 matches at 11 bases. Germline CDR1 is MNHNY and CDR2 is SVGAGI (reference sequence). This CDR3 spans 13 amino acids. This CDR3 reads CATGLAVTDTQYF. CDR3 DNA sequence: TGTGCAACGGGACTAGCGGTCACAGATACGCAGTATTTT.

J is TRBJ1-2 and V is TRBV4-1, with D maybe TRBD1 (6 bases). This CDR3 comprises 11 residues. Germline-derived CDR1 and CDR2 are MGHRA and YSYEKL. V lost 4 bases to trimming and J lost 6 bases, with 6 bases between them. The CDR3 DNA is TGCGCCAGCAGCCCAGGGGATGGCTACACCTTC. Translated: CASSPGDGYTF.

The rearrangement joins TRBV28 to TRBJ1-2; D is unresolved. Trimming removed 3 bases from V and 5 bases from J, with 7 bases in between. The V gene's germline CDR1 is MDHEN and CDR2 SYDVKM. There are 12 residues in the CDR3. The CDR3 spells CASSFERYGYTF. CDR3 in DNA: TGTGCCAGCAGTTTCGAACGGTATGGCTACACCTTC.